This passage covers 14 T cell receptor beta chains from one sample sequenced in a study of blood T cells in healthy people across ages. Combining a sample-barcoded 5' primer with a J-beta primer mix, a second PCR ran for about 7 to 11 cycles. A single record per CDR3 protein comes from TCRdb applying MiXCR to the 5' RACE reads. The profile covers hundreds of thousands of distinct CDR3 sequences, with about 51% appearing a single time and 13% taken by the ten largest. Material for sequencing was blood. Source of these receptors: a woman over 75 in good health.

This clonotype has more than one count but fewer than ten. V and J are TRBV18 and TRBJ2-5, with TRBD2 as a possible D gene (5 bases). The germline gives CDR1 KGHSH, CDR2 LQKENI. The CDR3 covers 13 residues. Trimming cost V 5 bases and J 2 bases, with 9 bases left between them. CDR3 region: CASSTRGQETQYF. CDR3 nucleotide sequence: TGTGCCAGCTCAACACGGGGTCAAGAGACCCAGTACTTC.

The chain is built from TRBV7-2 and TRBJ1-2; tentatively, D is TRBD1 (6 bases). Trimming pared 5 bases from V and 8 bases from J, leaving 21 bases between. From germline, CDR1 is SGHTA and CDR2 FQGNSA. The CDR3 contains 15 residues. The CDR3 loop is CASSAQTGPGEGYTF. CDR3 DNA: TGTGCCAGCAGCGCCCAAACAGGGCCCGGGGAGGGCTACACCTTC.

V usage is TRBV29-1 and J usage is TRBJ1-4; D uncertain. The CDR3 covers 11 residues. Germline loops: CDR1 SQVTM, CDR2 ANQGSEA. V lost 4 bases, J lost 7 bases, and 7 bases lay in between. The CDR3 region is CSVVRGEKLFF. In DNA form, the CDR3 reads TGCAGCGTTGTTCGGGGTGAAAAACTGTTTTTT.

This clonotype occurred many times. The chain is built from TRBV5-1 and TRBJ1-2; D may be TRBD1 (6 bases). Per germline, CDR1 SGHRS and CDR2 YFSETQ. V was clipped by 4 bases and J by 9 bases, with 13 bases between them. The CDR3 is 12 amino acids. In DNA form, the CDR3 reads TGCGCCAGCAGCGTTTACAGGGATAGCTACACCTTC. This encodes CASSVYRDSYTF.

This clonotype was picked up a small number of times. This chain uses TRBV29-1 with TRBJ2-2; D is undetermined. V was shortened by 6 bases and J by 0 bases, with 11 bases between the two germline ends. Germline V CDR1 and CDR2: SQVTM, ANQGSEA. The CDR3 is 14 residues long. CDR3: CSVQRAANTGELFF. DNA of the CDR3: TGCAGCGTCCAAAGGGCAGCGAACACCGGGGAGCTGTTTTTT.

This chain joins TRBV7-9 and TRBJ1-6; 7 nucleotides align to TRBD1. In germline, CDR1 is SEHNR, CDR2 FQNEAQ (reference sequence). CDR3 length: 13 amino acids. With 8 bases clipped from V and 10 bases from J, the junction kept 8 bases outside the gene matches. The CDR3 region has the DNA TGTGCCAGCGGCGACAGGGTTCGGTCACCCCTCCACTTT. Amino acid sequence: CASGDRVRSPLHF.

Notes on this clonotype: A much larger clone sits a single nucleotide away, making a read error possible. V usage is TRBV11-3 and J usage is TRBJ2-1; D ambiguous. This CDR3 comprises 14 residues. V was clipped by 4 bases and J by 8 bases, with 15 bases between them. Germline V gene data show CDR1 as SGHNT and CDR2 as YENEEA. The CDR3 sequence is CASSSALMGDEQFF. The CDR3 DNA is TGTGCCAGCAGCTCGGCTCTAATGGGCGATGAGCAGTTCTTC.

In its sample, this clonotype was seen once. The J gene is TRBJ2-1, the V gene TRBV29-1; D remains unclear. From germline, CDR1 is SQVTM and CDR2 ANQGSEA. Between the trimmed V and J ends, which lost 7 bases and 9 bases, there was a span of 19 bases. This CDR3 is 13 amino acids long. CDR3 in DNA: TGCAGCGCTCCGCCCTCAAGCAACACTGAGCAGTTCTTC. Its translation: CSAPPSSNTEQFF.

Turning to this clonotype: A much more abundant neighbour one base away suggests this may be a read error. The rearrangement joins TRBV29-1 to TRBJ2-7; D uncertain. V was clipped by 3 bases and J by 7 bases, with 16 bases between them. Germline-derived CDR1 and CDR2 are SQVTM and ANQGSEA. The CDR3 sequence is 13 residues long. DNA of the CDR3: TGCAGCGTTGATAAGGCACCCTACAATGAGCAGTACTTC. Protein: CSVDKAPYNEQYF.

Ten or more counts support this clonotype. The chain carries TRBV14 and TRBJ2-1; the match to TRBD2 covers 10 bases. The CDR3 extends over 16 amino acids. Trimming took 4 bases from V and 7 from J; bases not matched to a gene: 10. The germline V gene encodes CDR1 SGHDN and CDR2 FVKESK. The DNA for the CDR3 is TGTGCCAGCAGCCCAGTGGCAGGGACTAGCGTGAATGAGCAGTTCTTC. This translates into CASSPVAGTSVNEQFF.

The V call is TRBV27, the J call TRBJ1-6, with 7 nucleotides matching TRBD1. The germline gives CDR1 MNHEY, CDR2 SMNVEV (reference sequence). This CDR3 has 14 amino acids. V dropped 5 bases and J dropped 9; count of bases not matched to a gene: 7. CDR3 DNA sequence: TGTGCCAGCAGTCAGCGGACAGGTGTTTCACCCCTCCACTTT. Its translation is CASSQRTGVSPLHF.

This clonotype was observed many times. The chain is built from TRBV5-1 and TRBJ2-1; 7 nucleotides agree with TRBD2. Germline values: CDR1 SGHRS, CDR2 YFSETQ. The length of the CDR3 is 15 residues. With 0 bases clipped from V and 12 bases from J, the junction kept 12 bases outside the gene matches. For the CDR3, the DNA is TGCGCCAGCAGCTTGGACCCGACTAGCTCCCAGGGGCAGTTCTTC. Its protein product is CASSLDPTSSQGQFF.

The chain links TRBV6-5 to TRBJ1-2, with no clear D. The CDR3 totals 13 residues. Trimming stripped 10 bases from V and 5 bases from J, with 17 bases between. Germline V lookup: CDR1 MNHEY, CDR2 SVGAGI. The CDR3 is CATQRTPGYGYTF. As DNA, the CDR3 is TGTGCCACCCAACGGACCCCGGGATATGGCTACACCTTC.

The chain links TRBV20-1 to TRBJ2-3; D may match TRBD1 or TRBD2 (5 bases each). Germline CDR1 and CDR2: DFQATT and SNEGSKA (reference sequence). The CDR3 loop spans 15 amino acids. Trimming took 2 bases from V and 0 from J, leaving 12 bases between them. The CDR3 nucleotides read TGCAGTGCTAGATCACGAGGGGACAGCACAGATACGCAGTATTTT. Its translation is CSARSRGDSTDTQYF.